This T cell receptor (beta chain) was recovered during a study of OX40 agonist ivuxolimab in advanced cancers. Study summary: Patients enrolled in dose escalation were diagnosed with hepatocellular carcinoma, melanoma, renal cell or head and neck cancer.

The CDR3 spans 15 residues. V lost 1 base and J 0 bases, leaving 7 bases between the germline ends. CDR1 is KGHSY, CDR2 FQNENV, per germline. The assay was immunoSEQ multiplex PCR, and TCRdb's table has in-frame clones only and misses some. The data contain about 120,000 clones, roughly 90% of them singletons. Sequenced material: CD4+ or CD8+ T cells sorted from blood, taken in a trial of the OX40 agonist ivuxolimab. The chain has TRBV16 and TRBJ1-3; D gene ambiguous. The clonotype originates from an adult with an advanced solid tumor such as melanoma, head and neck, liver or kidney cancer. The CDR3 DNA reads TGTGCCAGCAGCCAATACTCGGCCTCTGGAAACACCATATATTTT. Its translation: CASSQYSASGNTIYF.